The sequence of this T cell receptor beta chain was determined in a study of blood T cell repertoires in COVID-19. Overall study: Acute and convalescent COVID-19 specimens originated in the United States, Italy and Spain. PBMCs, B-cell-depleted T cells, or T cells provided the cDNA or gDNA that made up the material.

Authors' methods: Amplification of reference gene primers was used by the study to estimate nucleated cell counts. Sequenced by immunoSEQ multiplex PCR; TCRdb stores in-frame clones only, minus some. V and J calls and clone size are as listed in that table; D and trimming were resolved from the DNA. The sample shows over 100,000 clones, 80% to 90% of them seen only once. The CDR3 sequence is 15 residues long. CDR1 is SGHNT and CDR2 is YYREEE in the germline V gene (reference sequence). V was trimmed by 2 bases and J by 7 bases, leaving 17 bases between them. The sequence came from a man in his forties or fifties with active or convalescent COVID-19. V and J are TRBV5-4 and TRBJ2-3; a possible D gene is TRBD1 (5 bases). The sample taken for sequencing was peripheral blood. In nucleotides, the CDR3 is TGTGCCAGCAGCTTCTCGTCGCAGGGTAAACATACGCAGTATTTT. Amino acid sequence: CASSFSSQGKHTQYF. Full variable domain (remainder filled in from reference TRBV5-4 and TRBJ2-3): ETGVTQSPTHLIKTRGQQVTLRCSSQSGHNTVSWYQQALGQGPQFIFQYYREEENGRGNFPPRFSGLQFPNYSSELNVNALELDDSALYLCASSFSSQGKHTQYFGPGTRLTVL.